This record concerns one T cell receptor beta chain sequence. Original methodology: Reference gene primers were amplified, and this amplification served to estimate nucleated cell counts. Some clones are missing from TCRdb's copy, which holds only in-frame ones; the method was immunoSEQ multiplex PCR. V and J calls and clone size come straight from that table; D and trimming were deduced from the DNA. The repertoire holds 75,000 to 90,000 clones, with around nine tenths as singletons. Germline CDR1 SGHRS, CDR2 YFSETQ. The CDR3 length is 13 residues. V lost 1 base and J lost 8; bases outside the gene matches: 5. The data stem from a study of blood T cell repertoires in COVID-19. Study-level information: COVID-19 samples collected from the United States, Italy and Spain covered acute and convalescent phases. In each case, the material was cDNA or gDNA derived from T cells, B-cell-depleted T cells, or PBMCs.

The chain is built from TRBV5-1 and TRBJ1-2; 7 nucleotides line up with TRBD1. The sample consisted of peripheral blood. The sequence came from a man older than 75 with active or convalescent COVID-19. For the CDR3, the DNA is TGCGCCAGCAGCTTGTTCACAGGGGACGGCTACACCTTC. Protein sequence: CASSLFTGDGYTF.